This T cell receptor beta chain is from a study of T cell responses to AZD1222 COVID-19 vaccine. General study results and limits: All repertoire sampling was performed exclusively after the peak T cell response. Only 5 or 6 people who got AZD1222 tested seropositive at baseline. Spike-wide vaccine-associated CD4 TCRs dominated at 160-218 and 743-854. White British donors predominated, females outnumbered males, and clonal diversity was possibly underestimated.

As concerns this clone: What it binds is unknown.

Per germline, CDR1 MDHEN and CDR2 SYDVKM. CDR3 length: 14 residues. Unmatched junction bases numbered 7, after V lost 7 bases and J lost 6 bases. Sequencing used immunoSEQ multiplex PCR; TCRdb keeps in-frame clones, though not all of them. This repertoire shows over 110,000 clones, roughly nine tenths found once; its top ten account for 1.5% to 2%. This receptor was obtained from an adult who received the AZD1222 COVID-19 vaccine. The chain is built from TRBV28 and TRBJ2-3; TRBD2 matches at 10 bases. The sample was peripheral blood, taken 28 days after the second AZD1222 dose. The CDR3 loop is CASTTSGDRDTQYF. CDR3 DNA sequence: TGTGCCAGCACTACTAGCGGGGATCGCGATACGCAGTATTTT.